Below, 26 T cell receptor beta chains from the same sample are listed, as sequenced in a study of cytomegalovirus exposure and HLA in healthy donors. PCR was performed using 60 Vbeta and 13 Jbeta primers. Profiled with immunoSEQ multiplex PCR; TCRdb holds only in-frame clones, not every one. The sample holds about 170,000 clones, 75% to 90% seen once. Sequenced sample: PBMCs. The receptors originated from a boy aged 2 to 9 in good health and CMV-seronegative.

J is TRBJ2-7 and V is TRBV4-1, with TRBD2 identical over 15 bases. Germline loops: CDR1 MGHRA, CDR2 YSYEKL. The J segment lost 5 bases and the V segment lost 4 bases, leaving 24 bases of the junction unmatched. This CDR3 contains 22 residues. CDR3 region: CASSPLAGTSGRKRGGPDEQYF. CDR3 bases: TGCGCCAGCAGCCCCCTCGCCGGGACTAGCGGGAGGAAGAGAGGTGGCCCGGACGAGCAGTACTTC.

This clone appeared once. The genes are TRBV12-5 and TRBJ2-2; D is ambiguous. CDR1 LGHNT and CDR2 FRNRAP come from the germline V gene. This CDR3 region has 16 residues. Deletions cut 1 base from V and 1 base from J, with 10 bases between. The CDR3 here is CASGLGPGLNTGELFF. DNA for the CDR3: TGTGCTAGTGGTTTGGGGCCGGGTTTGAACACCGGGGAGCTGTTTTTT.

The chain employs TRBV4-3 and TRBJ2-3, with TRBD2 identical over 10 bases. Germline V gene data show CDR1 as LGHNA and CDR2 as YSLEER. The V and J ends lost 2 bases and 8 bases, in that order; junction bases with no gene match: 13. The CDR3 has 17 residues. In DNA form, the CDR3 reads TGCGCCAGCAGCCAAATGGGACTAGCGAATTTGGGGGGTACGCAGTATTTT. Its protein is CASSQMGLANLGGTQYF.

The chain is built from TRBV5-6 and TRBJ1-4; 7 bases line up with TRBD1. CDR1 is SGHDT, CDR2 YYEEEE, per germline. CDR3 length: 17 residues. V dropped 4 bases and J dropped 7; count of bases not matched to a gene: 16. This CDR3 is CASSPAALGGMGEKLFF. The CDR3 coding sequence is TGTGCCAGCAGCCCAGCGGCTCTAGGGGGCATGGGTGAAAAACTGTTTTTT.

V and J are TRBV15 and TRBJ2-2; the match to TRBD2 covers 9 bases. The CDR3 consists of 15 residues. In germline, CDR1 is LNHNV, CDR2 YYDKDF (reference sequence). J lost 7 bases, V lost 0 bases, and 3 bases had no gene match. The CDR3 sequence: CATSREASGVGELFF. DNA for the CDR3: TGTGCCACCAGCAGAGAGGCTAGCGGGGTCGGGGAGCTGTTTTTT.

The chain joins TRBV5-5 to TRBJ2-2; the D gene is possibly TRBD1 (5 bases). The germline V and J ends were trimmed by 4 bases and 7 bases, with 23 bases remaining between them. The germline V gene has CDR1 SGHKS and CDR2 YYEKEE (reference sequence). This CDR3 has 17 residues. This CDR3 is CASSLRAGQPLGGELFF. The CDR3 region has the DNA TGTGCCAGCAGCCTCCGGGCAGGGCAACCCCTGGGCGGGGAGCTGTTTTTT.

V usage is TRBV9 and J usage is TRBJ1-2; possible D gene TRBD1, 6 bases. The CDR3 has 18 residues. Germline CDR1 SGDLS, CDR2 YYNGEE. Between the trimmed V and J ends, which lost 3 bases and 4 bases, there was a span of 25 bases. This CDR3 reads CASSATGNRGGEGYGYTF. As DNA, the CDR3 is TGTGCCAGCAGCGCAACCGGGAACAGAGGGGGGGAGGGCTATGGCTACACCTTC.

The rearrangement uses TRBV9 and TRBJ2-1, with 7 bases that match TRBD2. This CDR3 spans 17 amino acids. Germline V lookup: CDR1 SGDLS, CDR2 YYNGEE. Trimming at V came to 0 bases and at J to 5 bases, leaving 11 bases not matched to a gene. This CDR3 is CASSVGQRTSLDNEQFF. For the CDR3, the DNA is TGTGCCAGCAGCGTAGGGCAAAGGACTAGTTTAGACAATGAGCAGTTCTTC.

This rearrangement joins TRBV19 to TRBJ2-7, with D maybe TRBD2 (6 bases). V was trimmed by 5 bases and J by 7 bases, leaving 18 bases between them. This CDR3 has 14 amino acids. CDR1 is LNHDA, CDR2 SQIVND, per germline (reference sequence). CDR3 coding DNA: TGTGCCAGTAGTCCCGGGACTCCACCGCGGGAGCAGTACTTC. Its translation: CASSPGTPPREQYF.

The J gene is TRBJ1-1, the V gene TRBV19; D unresolved. This CDR3 contains 15 residues. Trimming took off 1 base at V and 3 bases at J, with 12 bases between the two ends. Germline V gene data show CDR1 as LNHDA and CDR2 as SQIVND (reference sequence). The CDR3 DNA reads TGTGCCAGTAGTATAGTTAACACCGGGGACACTGAAGCTTTCTTT. Its protein product is CASSIVNTGDTEAFF.

The J gene is TRBJ2-3, the V gene TRBV11-2; 9 bases are a match to TRBD1. The CDR3 extends over 15 amino acids. From germline, CDR1 is SGHAT and CDR2 FQNNGV. V shed 4 bases and J 6 bases; nucleotides not matched to a gene: 8. CDR3 DNA: TGTGCCAGCAGCTCAACCTGGACAGGGGTCGATACGCAGTATTTT. Amino acid sequence: CASSSTWTGVDTQYF.

Comments on this clone: The CDR3 ends on some other residue instead of the conserved phenylalanine or tryptophan, so this is likely a read error. This chain's CDR3 is CAWSVLAQEQYL. DNA for the CDR3: TGTGCCTGGAGTGTACTAGCGCAAGAGCAGTACCTC. The genes are TRBV30 and TRBJ2-7, with 7 bases identical to TRBD2. The CDR3 loop spans 12 amino acids. Germline trimming cut 0 bases from V and 7 bases from J; bases unmatched to any gene: 3. Per germline, CDR1 GTSNPN and CDR2 SVGIG (reference sequence).

The rearrangement links TRBV7-8 to TRBJ1-3; D not certain. In germline, CDR1 is SGHVS, CDR2 FQNEAQ. The ends were cut back, 2 bases at V and 1 base at J, with 15 bases in the middle. CDR3 size: 17 residues. CDR3 coding DNA: TGTGCCAGCAGCTTAAGTTCATACAGAGAGTCTGGAAACACCATATATTTT. This encodes CASSLSSYRESGNTIYF.

The chain employs TRBV5-6 and TRBJ2-7, with TRBD1 matching over 8 bases. The CDR3 length is 15 residues. Losses at the gene ends were 2 bases for V and 3 bases for J; bases not matched to a gene: 7. The germline V gene has CDR1 SGHDT and CDR2 YYEEEE. CDR3 sequence reads: CASSFSGGAVYEQYF. The CDR3 region has the DNA TGTGCCAGCAGCTTTTCAGGGGGCGCGGTCTACGAGCAGTACTTC.

The rearrangement uses TRBV5-1 and TRBJ1-1; no clear D gene. CDR1 and CDR2 from the germline V gene are SGHRS and YFSETQ. V lost 0 bases, J lost 7 bases, and 7 bases lay in between. There are 12 residues in the CDR3. CDR3 region: CASSLGANEAFF. The CDR3 DNA reads as TGCGCCAGCAGCTTGGGGGCAAATGAAGCTTTCTTT. Complete variable domain (other parts from reference TRBV5-1 and TRBJ1-1): KAGVTQTPRYLIKTRGQQVTLSCSPISGHRSVSWYQQTPGQGLQFLFEYFSETQRNKGNFPGRFSGRQFSNSRSEMNVSTLELGDSALYLCASSLGANEAFFGQGTRLTVV.

The V and J genes are TRBV6-1 and TRBJ2-5, with 10 bases identical to TRBD1. The CDR3 contains 15 residues. CDR1 and CDR2 from the germline V gene are MNHNS and SASEGT. V gave up 10 bases and J gave up 5 bases; unmatched junction bases: 13. This chain's CDR3 is CATHRDRGWRETQYF. CDR3 coding DNA: TGTGCCACACATCGGGACAGGGGTTGGAGGGAGACCCAGTACTTC.

The chain carries TRBV15 and TRBJ1-5, with 9 positions matching TRBD1. Germline V gene data show CDR1 as LNHNV and CDR2 as YYDKDF (reference sequence). Trimming took 1 base from V and 7 from J; bases not matched to a gene: 5. The CDR3 extends over 15 amino acids. The CDR3 reads CATSRVTGGEQPQHF. As DNA, the CDR3 is TGTGCCACCAGCAGAGTCACAGGGGGCGAGCAGCCCCAGCATTTT.

This clone has a single count. V and J are TRBV7-9 and TRBJ1-1; D remains unclear. Trimming removed 5 bases from V and 5 bases from J, with 9 bases in between. CDR1 SEHNR and CDR2 FQNEAQ come from the germline V gene (reference sequence). The CDR3 contains 12 residues. The CDR3 bases are TGTGCCAGCAGCACGGGGAGTACTGAAGCTTTCTTT. Amino acids: CASSTGSTEAFF.

The chain is built from TRBV19 and TRBJ2-1; D ambiguous. Germline V gives CDR1 LNHDA, CDR2 SQIVND (reference sequence). Trimming shortened V by 3 bases and J by 0 bases, and 9 bases separated the two germline ends. This CDR3 is 15 amino acids long. The DNA for the CDR3 is TGTGCCAGTAGTATTCAGCCAGGCTCCTACAATGAGCAGTTCTTC. It translates to CASSIQPGSYNEQFF. Using reference TRBV19 and TRBJ2-1 for the parts outside the CDR3, the full variable domain is DGGITQSPKYLFRKEGQNVTLSCEQNLNHDAMYWYRQDPGQGLRLIYYSQIVNDFQKGDIAEGYSVSREKKESFPLTVTSAQKNPTAFYLCASSIQPGSYNEQFFGPGTRLTVL.

Only one count was recorded for this clone. The chain has TRBV18 and TRBJ1-4; weak D call: TRBD1 (5 bases). V lost 3 bases and J lost 8, with 16 bases in between. The CDR3 has 15 amino acids. The germline V gene encodes CDR1 KGHSH and CDR2 LQKENI. In nucleotides, the CDR3 is TGTGCCAGCTCACCCCGGGGACTACGAGGGGAAAAACTGTTTTTT. Amino acid sequence: CASSPRGLRGEKLFF.

The V and J genes are TRBV7-9 and TRBJ1-1; maybe TRBD1 (5 bases). There are 13 residues in the CDR3. The germline gives CDR1 SEHNR, CDR2 FQNEAQ (reference sequence). V lost 2 bases and J 4 bases, leaving 8 bases between the germline ends. CDR3 coding DNA: TGTGCCAGCAGCTTATCAGGGCTCACTGAAGCTTTCTTT. It translates to CASSLSGLTEAFF.

The gene calls are TRBV5-1 and TRBJ1-3; D perhaps matches TRBD1 (6 bases). Germline V gives CDR1 SGHRS, CDR2 YFSETQ. CDR3 length: 16 residues. V was shortened by 4 bases and J by 0 bases, with 14 bases between the two germline ends. The CDR3 bases are TGCGCCAGCAGCCGTGGCGCCAGGGGCTCTGGAAACACCATATATTTT. It specifies CASSRGARGSGNTIYF.

The rearrangement joins TRBV2 to TRBJ2-1, with D possibly matching TRBD2 (6 bases). The length of the CDR3 is 17 residues. V dropped 7 bases and J dropped 0 bases, with 19 bases sitting between them. Germline V gene data show CDR1 as SNHLY and CDR2 as FYNNEI. This CDR3 is CASTRTGTRSSYNEQFF. DNA for the CDR3: TGTGCCAGCACCCGAACGGGGACTCGTAGCTCCTACAATGAGCAGTTCTTC.

The chain recombines TRBV7-2 with TRBJ2-1; 7 bases map to TRBD2. The CDR3 has 15 residues. CDR1 is SGHTA and CDR2 is FQGNSA in the germline V gene. The V segment lost 5 bases and the J segment 5 bases; nucleotides outside the gene matches: 9. CDR3 in amino acids: CASSPRWGGNNEQFF. In DNA form, the CDR3 reads TGTGCCAGCAGCCCAAGGTGGGGGGGAAACAATGAGCAGTTCTTC. Supplemented by reference TRBV7-2 and TRBJ2-1, the full variable domain reads GAGVSQSPSNKVTEKGKDVELRCDPISGHTALYWYRQSLGQGLEFLIYFQGNSAPDKSGLPSDRFSAERTGGSVSTLTIQRTQQEDSAVYLCASSPRWGGNNEQFFGPGTRLTVL.

V usage is TRBV18 and J usage is TRBJ1-6; no firm D call. The germline V and J ends were trimmed by 5 bases and 5 bases, with 7 bases remaining between them. Germline CDR1 is KGHSH and CDR2 is LQKENI. The CDR3 totals 13 residues. The CDR3 region has the DNA TGTGCCAGCTCAACCACGGATAATTCACCCCTCCACTTT. This sequence encodes CASSTTDNSPLHF.

The J gene is TRBJ2-7, the V gene TRBV5-5; TRBD1 might be the D (5 bases). There are 13 residues in the CDR3. Germline CDR1 and CDR2: SGHKS and YYEKEE (reference sequence). Trimming removed 1 base at V and 7 bases at J, with 12 bases between. CDR3 DNA sequence: TGTGCCAGCAGCTTGTGGGTCCAGGGTGAGCAGTACTTC. Its protein is CASSLWVQGEQYF.